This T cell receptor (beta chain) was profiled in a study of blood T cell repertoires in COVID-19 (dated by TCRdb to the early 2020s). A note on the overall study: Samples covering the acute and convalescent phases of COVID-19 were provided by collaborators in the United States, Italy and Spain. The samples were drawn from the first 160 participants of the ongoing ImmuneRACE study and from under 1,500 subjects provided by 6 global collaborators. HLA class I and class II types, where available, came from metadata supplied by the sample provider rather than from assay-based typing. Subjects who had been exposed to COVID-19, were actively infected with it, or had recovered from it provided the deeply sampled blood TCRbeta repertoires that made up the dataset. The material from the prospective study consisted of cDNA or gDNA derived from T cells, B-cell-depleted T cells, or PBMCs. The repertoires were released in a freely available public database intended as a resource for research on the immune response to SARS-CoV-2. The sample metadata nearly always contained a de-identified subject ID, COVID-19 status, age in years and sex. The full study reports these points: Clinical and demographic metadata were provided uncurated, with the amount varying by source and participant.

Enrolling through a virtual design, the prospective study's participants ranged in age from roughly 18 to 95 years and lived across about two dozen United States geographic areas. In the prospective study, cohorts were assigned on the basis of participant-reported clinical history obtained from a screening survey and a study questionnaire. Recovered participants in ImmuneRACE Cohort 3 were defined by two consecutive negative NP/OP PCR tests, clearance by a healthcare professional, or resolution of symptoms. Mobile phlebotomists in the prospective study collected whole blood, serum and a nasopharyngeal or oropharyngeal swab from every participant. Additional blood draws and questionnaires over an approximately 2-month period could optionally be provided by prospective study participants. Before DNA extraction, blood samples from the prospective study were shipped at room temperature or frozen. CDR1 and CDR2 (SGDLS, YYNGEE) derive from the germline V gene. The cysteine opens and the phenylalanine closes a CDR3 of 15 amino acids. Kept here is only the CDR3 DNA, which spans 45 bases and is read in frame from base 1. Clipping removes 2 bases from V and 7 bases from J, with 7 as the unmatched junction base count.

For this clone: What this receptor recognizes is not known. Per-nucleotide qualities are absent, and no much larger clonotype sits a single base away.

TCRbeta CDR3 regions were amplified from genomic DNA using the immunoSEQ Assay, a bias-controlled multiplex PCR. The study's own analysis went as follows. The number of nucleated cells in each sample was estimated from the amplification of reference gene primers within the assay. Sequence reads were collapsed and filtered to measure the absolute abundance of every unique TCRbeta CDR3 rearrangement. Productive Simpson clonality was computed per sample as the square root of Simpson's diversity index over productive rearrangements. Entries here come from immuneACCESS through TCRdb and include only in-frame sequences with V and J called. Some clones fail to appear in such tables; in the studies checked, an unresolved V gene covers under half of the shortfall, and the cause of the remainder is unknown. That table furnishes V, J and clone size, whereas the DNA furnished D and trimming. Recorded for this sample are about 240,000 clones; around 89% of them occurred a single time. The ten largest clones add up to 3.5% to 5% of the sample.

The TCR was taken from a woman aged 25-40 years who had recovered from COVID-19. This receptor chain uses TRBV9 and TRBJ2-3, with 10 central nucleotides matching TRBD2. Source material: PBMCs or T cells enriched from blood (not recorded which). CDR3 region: CASSVEGLAPNTQYF. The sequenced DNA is TGTGCCAGCAGCGTGGAGGGACTAGCGCCGAATACGCAGTATTTT.